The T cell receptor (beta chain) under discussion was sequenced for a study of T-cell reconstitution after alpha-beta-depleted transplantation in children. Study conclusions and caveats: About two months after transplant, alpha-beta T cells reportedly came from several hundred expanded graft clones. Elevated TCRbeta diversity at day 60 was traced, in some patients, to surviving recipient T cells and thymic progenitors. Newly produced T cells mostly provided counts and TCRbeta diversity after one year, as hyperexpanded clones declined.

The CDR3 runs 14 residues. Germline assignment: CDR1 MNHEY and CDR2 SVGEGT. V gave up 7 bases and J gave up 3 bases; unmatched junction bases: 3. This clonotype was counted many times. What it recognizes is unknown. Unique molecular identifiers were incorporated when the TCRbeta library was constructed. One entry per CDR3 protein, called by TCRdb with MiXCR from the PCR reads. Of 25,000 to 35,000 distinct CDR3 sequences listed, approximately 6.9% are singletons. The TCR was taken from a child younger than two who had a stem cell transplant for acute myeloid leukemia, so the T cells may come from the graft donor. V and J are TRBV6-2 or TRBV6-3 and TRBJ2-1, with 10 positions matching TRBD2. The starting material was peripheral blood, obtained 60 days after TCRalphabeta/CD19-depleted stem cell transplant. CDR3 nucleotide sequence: TGTGCCAGCAAGAGCGGGAGGGACTACAATGAGCAGTTCTTC. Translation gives CASKSGRDYNEQFF.